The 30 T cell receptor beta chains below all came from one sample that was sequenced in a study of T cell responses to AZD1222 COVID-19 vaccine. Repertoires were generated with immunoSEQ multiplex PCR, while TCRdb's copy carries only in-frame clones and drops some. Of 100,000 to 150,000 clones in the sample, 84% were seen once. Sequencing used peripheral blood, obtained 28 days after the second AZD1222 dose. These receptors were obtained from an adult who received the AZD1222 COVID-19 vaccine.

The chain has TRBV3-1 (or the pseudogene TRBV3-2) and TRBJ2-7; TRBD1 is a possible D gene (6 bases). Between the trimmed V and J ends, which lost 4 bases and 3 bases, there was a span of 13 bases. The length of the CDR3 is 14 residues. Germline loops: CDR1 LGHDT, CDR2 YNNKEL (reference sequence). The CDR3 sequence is CASSLKGVSYEQYF. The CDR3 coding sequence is TGTGCCAGCAGCCTGAAGGGGGTAAGCTACGAGCAGTACTTC.

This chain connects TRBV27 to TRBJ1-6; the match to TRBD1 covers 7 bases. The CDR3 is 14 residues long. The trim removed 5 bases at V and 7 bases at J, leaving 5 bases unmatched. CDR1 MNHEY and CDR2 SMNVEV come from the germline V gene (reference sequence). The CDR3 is CASSPGTANSPLHF. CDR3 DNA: TGTGCCAGCAGTCCCGGGACAGCCAATTCACCCCTCCACTTT.

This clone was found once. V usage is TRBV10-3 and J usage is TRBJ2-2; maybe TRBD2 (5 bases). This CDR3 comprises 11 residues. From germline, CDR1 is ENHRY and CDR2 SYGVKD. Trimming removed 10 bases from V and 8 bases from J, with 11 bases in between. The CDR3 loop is CATMLAGELFF. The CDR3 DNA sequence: TGTGCCACCATGTTAGCGGGGGAGCTGTTTTTT.

The CDR3 DNA reads as TGTGCCAGTAGTCTGCGGGGGCCCCCCTACGAGCAGTACTTC. Amino acid sequence: CASSLRGPPYEQYF. V usage is TRBV19 and J usage is TRBJ2-7; D might be TRBD2 (7 bases). CDR1 and CDR2 (germline): LNHDA, SQIVND (reference sequence). V was trimmed by 5 bases and J by 2 bases, leaving 13 bases between them. The CDR3 has 14 residues.

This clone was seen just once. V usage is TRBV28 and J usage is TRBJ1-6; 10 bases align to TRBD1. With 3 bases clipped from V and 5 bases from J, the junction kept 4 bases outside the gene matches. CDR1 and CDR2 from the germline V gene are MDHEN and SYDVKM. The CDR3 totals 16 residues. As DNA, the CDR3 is TGTGCCAGCAGTTTTGGGGGACAGGGGAATAATTCACCCCTCCACTTT. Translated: CASSFGGQGNNSPLHF.

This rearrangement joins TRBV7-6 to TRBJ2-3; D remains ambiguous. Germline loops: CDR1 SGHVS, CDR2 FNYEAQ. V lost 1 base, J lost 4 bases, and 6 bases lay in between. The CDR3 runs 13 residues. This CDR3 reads CASSLEVADTQYF. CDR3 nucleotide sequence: TGTGCCAGCAGCTTAGAGGTCGCAGATACGCAGTATTTT.

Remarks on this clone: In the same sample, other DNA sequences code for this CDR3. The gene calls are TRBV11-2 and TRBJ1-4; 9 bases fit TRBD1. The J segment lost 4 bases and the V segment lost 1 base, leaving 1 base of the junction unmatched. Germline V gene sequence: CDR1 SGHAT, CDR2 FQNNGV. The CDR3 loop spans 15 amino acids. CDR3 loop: CASSLGDRDNEKLFF. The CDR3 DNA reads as TGTGCCAGCAGCTTAGGGGACAGGGATAATGAAAAACTGTTTTTT.

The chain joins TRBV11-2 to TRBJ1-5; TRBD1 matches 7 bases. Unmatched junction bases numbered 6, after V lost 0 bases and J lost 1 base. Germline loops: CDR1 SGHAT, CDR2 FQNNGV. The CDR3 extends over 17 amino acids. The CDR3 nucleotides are TGTGCCAGCAGCTTAGACGGCGCAGGGGGAAGCAATCAGCCCCAGCATTTT. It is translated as CASSLDGAGGSNQPQHF.

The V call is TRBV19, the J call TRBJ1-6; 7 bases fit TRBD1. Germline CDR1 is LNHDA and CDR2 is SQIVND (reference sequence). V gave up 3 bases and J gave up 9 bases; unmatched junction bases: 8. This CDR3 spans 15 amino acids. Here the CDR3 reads CASSIPRRQGSPLHF. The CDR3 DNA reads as TGTGCCAGTAGTATCCCCCGGAGACAGGGTTCACCCCTCCACTTT. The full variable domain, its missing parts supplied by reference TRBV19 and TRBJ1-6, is DGGITQSPKYLFRKEGQNVTLSCEQNLNHDAMYWYRQDPGQGLRLIYYSQIVNDFQKGDIAEGYSVSREKKESFPLTVTSAQKNPTAFYLCASSIPRRQGSPLHFGNGTRLTVT.

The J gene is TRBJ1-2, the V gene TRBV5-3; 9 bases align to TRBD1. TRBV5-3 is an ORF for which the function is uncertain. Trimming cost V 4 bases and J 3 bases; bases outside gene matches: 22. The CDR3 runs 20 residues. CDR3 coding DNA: TGTGCCAGAAGCATCACCTCAAGGACAGGGGAAAAGGGTGGCGACTATGGCTACACCTTC. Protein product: CARSITSRTGEKGGDYGYTF.

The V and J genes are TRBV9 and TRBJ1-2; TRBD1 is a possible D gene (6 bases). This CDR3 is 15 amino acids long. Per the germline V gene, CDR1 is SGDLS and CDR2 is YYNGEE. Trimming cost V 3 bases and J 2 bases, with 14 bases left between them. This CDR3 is CASSAPGGLNYGYTF. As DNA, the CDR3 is TGTGCCAGCAGCGCGCCCGGGGGGCTGAACTATGGCTACACCTTC. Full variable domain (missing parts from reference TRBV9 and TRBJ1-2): DSGVTQTPKHLITATGQRVTLRCSPRSGDLSVYWYQQSLDQGLQFLIQYYNGEERAKGNILERFSAQQFPDLHSELNLSSLELGDSALYFCASSAPGGLNYGYTFGSGTRLTVV.

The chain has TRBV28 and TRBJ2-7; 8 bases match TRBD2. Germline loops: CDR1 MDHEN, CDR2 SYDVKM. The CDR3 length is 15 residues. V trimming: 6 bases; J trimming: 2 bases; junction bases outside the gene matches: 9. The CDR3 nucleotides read TGTGCCAGCAGCGGGGGGGAAGGGCGCCCCTACGAGCAGTACTTC. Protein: CASSGGEGRPYEQYF. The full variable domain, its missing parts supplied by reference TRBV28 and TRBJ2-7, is DVKVTQSSRYLVKRTGEKVFLECVQDMDHENMFWYRQDPGLGLRLIYFSYDVKMKEKGDIPEGYSVSREKKERFSLILESASTNQTSMYLCASSGGEGRPYEQYFGPGTRLTVT.

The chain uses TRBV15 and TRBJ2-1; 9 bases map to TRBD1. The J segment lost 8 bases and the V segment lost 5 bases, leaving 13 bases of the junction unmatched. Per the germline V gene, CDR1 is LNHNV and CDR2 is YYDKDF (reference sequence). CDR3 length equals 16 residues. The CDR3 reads CATSGKGGTGSDEQFF. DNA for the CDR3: TGTGCCACCAGCGGGAAAGGGGGGACAGGGAGCGATGAGCAGTTCTTC.

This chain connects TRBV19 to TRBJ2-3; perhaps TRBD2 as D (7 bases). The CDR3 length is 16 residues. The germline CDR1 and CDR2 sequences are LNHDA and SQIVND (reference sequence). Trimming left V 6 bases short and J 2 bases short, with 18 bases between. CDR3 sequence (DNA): TGTGCCAGTAGGTTGACCAACCGGGGGGCCACAGATACGCAGTATTTT. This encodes CASRLTNRGATDTQYF.

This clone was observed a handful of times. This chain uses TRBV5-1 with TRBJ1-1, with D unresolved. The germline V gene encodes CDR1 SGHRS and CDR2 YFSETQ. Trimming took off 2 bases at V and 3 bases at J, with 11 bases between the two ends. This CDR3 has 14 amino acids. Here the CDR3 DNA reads TGCGCCAGCAGCTTTTATGTTCCTGACACTGAAGCTTTCTTT. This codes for CASSFYVPDTEAFF.

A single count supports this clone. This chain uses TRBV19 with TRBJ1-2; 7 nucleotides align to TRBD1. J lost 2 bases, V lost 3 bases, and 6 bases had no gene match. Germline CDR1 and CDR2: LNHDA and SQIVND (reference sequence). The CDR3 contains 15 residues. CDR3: CASSIRATGNYGYTF. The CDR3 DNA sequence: TGTGCCAGTAGTATCCGCGCGACAGGGAACTATGGCTACACCTTC.

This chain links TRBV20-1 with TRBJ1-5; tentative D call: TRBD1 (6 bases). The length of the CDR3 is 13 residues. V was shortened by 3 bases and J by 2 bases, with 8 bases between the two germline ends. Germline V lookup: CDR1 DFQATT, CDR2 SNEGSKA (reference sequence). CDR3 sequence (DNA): TGCAGTGCTAGTGAGGGGGGCAATCAGCCCCAGCATTTT. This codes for CSASEGGNQPQHF.

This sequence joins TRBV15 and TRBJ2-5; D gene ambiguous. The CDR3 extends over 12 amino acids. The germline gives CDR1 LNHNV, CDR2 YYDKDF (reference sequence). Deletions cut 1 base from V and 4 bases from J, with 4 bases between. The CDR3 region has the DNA TGTGCCACCAGCAGAGTTTTAGAGACCCAGTACTTC. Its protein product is CATSRVLETQYF.

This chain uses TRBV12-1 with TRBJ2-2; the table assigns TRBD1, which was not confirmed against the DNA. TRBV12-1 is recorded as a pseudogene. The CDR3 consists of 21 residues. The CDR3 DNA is TGTGCCAGCAGCTTTGTCAGGGGGCTCCCACCTCGTAAGTTGCGGACCGGGGAGCTGTTTTTT. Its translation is CASSFVRGLPPRKLRTGELFF.

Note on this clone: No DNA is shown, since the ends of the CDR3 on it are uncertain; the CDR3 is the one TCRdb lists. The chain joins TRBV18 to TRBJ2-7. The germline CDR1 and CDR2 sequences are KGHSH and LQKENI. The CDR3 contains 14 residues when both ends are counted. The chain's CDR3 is CASSLSGPSPEQYF.

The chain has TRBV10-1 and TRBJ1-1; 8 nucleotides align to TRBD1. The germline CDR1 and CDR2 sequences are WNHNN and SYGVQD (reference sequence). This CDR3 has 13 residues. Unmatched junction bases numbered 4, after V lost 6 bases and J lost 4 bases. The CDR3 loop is CASRQGASTEAFF. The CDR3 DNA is TGCGCCAGCAGGCAGGGGGCTAGCACTGAAGCTTTCTTT.

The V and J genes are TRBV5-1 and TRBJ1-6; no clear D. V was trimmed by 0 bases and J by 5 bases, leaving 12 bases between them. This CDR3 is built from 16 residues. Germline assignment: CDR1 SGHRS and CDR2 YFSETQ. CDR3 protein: CASSLVPGQNNSPLHF. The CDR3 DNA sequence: TGCGCCAGCAGCTTGGTACCTGGGCAAAATAATTCACCCCTCCACTTT.

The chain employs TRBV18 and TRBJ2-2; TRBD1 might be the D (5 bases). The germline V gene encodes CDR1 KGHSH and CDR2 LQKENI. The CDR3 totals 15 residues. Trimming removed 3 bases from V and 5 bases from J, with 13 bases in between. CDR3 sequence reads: CASSPQQDGTGELFF. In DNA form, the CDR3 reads TGTGCCAGCTCACCCCAACAGGACGGTACCGGGGAGCTGTTTTTT.

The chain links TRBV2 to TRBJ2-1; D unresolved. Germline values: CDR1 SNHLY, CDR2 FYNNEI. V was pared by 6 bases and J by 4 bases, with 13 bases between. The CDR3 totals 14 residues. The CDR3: CASRAGIGYNEQFF. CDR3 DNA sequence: TGTGCCAGCAGGGCCGGTATAGGTTACAATGAGCAGTTCTTC. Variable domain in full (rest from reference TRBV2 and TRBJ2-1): EPEVTQTPSHQVTQMGQEVILRCVPISNHLYFYWYRQILGQKVEFLVSFYNNEISEKSEIFDDQFSVERPDGSNFTLKIRSTKLEDSAMYFCASRAGIGYNEQFFGPGTRLTVL.

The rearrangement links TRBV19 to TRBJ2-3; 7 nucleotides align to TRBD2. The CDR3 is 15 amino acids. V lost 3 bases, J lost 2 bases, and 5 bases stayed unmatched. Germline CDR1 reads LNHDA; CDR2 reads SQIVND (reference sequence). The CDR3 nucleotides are TGTGCCAGTAGTATCAGACTAGCTGACACAGATACGCAGTATTTT. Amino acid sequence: CASSIRLADTDTQYF.

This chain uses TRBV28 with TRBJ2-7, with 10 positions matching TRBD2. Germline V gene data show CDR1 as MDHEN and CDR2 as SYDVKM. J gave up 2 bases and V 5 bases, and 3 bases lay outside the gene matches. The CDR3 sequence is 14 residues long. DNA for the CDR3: TGTGCCAGCAGTATAGCGGGGGGAGCCTACGAGCAGTACTTC. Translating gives CASSIAGGAYEQYF. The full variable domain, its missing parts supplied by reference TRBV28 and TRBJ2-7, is DVKVTQSSRYLVKRTGEKVFLECVQDMDHENMFWYRQDPGLGLRLIYFSYDVKMKEKGDIPEGYSVSREKKERFSLILESASTNQTSMYLCASSIAGGAYEQYFGPGTRLTVT.

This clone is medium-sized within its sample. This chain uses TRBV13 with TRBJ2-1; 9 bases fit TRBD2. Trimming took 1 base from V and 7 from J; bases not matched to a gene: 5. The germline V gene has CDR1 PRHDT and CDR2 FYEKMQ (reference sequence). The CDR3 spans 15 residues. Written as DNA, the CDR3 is TGTGCCAGCAGCTTAGAGGGCGGGGGGGCGAATGAGCAGTTCTTC. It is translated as CASSLEGGGANEQFF.

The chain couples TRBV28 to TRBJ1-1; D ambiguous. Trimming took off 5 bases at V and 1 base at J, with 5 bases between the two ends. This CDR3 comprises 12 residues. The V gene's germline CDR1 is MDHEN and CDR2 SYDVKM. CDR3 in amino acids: CASSVSNTEAFF. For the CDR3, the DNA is TGTGCCAGCAGTGTATCGAACACTGAAGCTTTCTTT.

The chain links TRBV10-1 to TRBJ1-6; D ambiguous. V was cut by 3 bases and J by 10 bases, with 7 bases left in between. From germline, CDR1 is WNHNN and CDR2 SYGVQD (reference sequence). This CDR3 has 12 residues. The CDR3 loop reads CASSEEGSPLHF. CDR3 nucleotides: TGCGCCAGCAGTGAAGAGGGATCACCCCTCCACTTT.

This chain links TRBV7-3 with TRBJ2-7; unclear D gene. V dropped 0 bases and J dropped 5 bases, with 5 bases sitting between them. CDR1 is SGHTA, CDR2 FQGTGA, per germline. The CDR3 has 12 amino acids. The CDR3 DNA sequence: TGTGCCAGCAGCTTAACAGGGAACGAGCAGTACTTC. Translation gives CASSLTGNEQYF.